The 29 T cell receptor beta chains below were found in one sample sequenced in a study of identical twins. TCRdb independently ran MiXCR on the 5' RACE reads; one entry per CDR3 protein. The table has over 500,000 distinct CDR3 sequences, less than 25% seen once. These records were also assigned to another study, of T cells expressing NK-cell markers.

What was sequenced was CD4+ T cells sorted from blood. The receptors were gathered from a woman aged 18-29 years in good health.

This clonotype has only a few counts. CDR3 sequence (DNA): TGTGCCAGCAGCGTAGTTTTGGGGGATTCTACCGGGGAGCTGTTTTTT. It specifies CASSVVLGDSTGELFF. V and J are TRBV9 and TRBJ2-2; either TRBD1 or TRBD2 may fit D (5 bases each). This CDR3 contains 16 residues. Trimming shortened V by 0 bases and J by 5 bases, and 14 bases separated the two germline ends. The V gene's germline CDR1 is SGDLS and CDR2 YYNGEE. Combining the CDR3 with reference TRBV9 and TRBJ2-2 gives the whole variable domain DSGVTQTPKHLITATGQRVTLRCSPRSGDLSVYWYQQSLDQGLQFLIQYYNGEERAKGNILERFSAQQFPDLHSELNLSSLELGDSALYFCASSVVLGDSTGELFFGEGSRLTVL.

V usage is TRBV4-2 and J usage is TRBJ2-5, with 8 bases lining up with TRBD2. This CDR3 is 16 amino acids long. V dropped 0 bases and J dropped 6; count of bases not matched to a gene: 9. Germline CDR1 LGHNA, CDR2 YNFKEQ. The CDR3 spells CASSQDEGSGRKTQYF. The DNA of the CDR3 is TGTGCCAGCAGCCAAGATGAGGGCAGCGGGAGAAAGACCCAGTACTTC.

CDR3: CASSLIYVPGGHGYTF. In nucleotides, the CDR3 is TGTGCCAGCAGCTTGATTTATGTCCCAGGGGGGCATGGCTACACCTTC. The gene calls are TRBV5-6 and TRBJ1-2, with 7 nucleotides matching TRBD1. The V segment lost 1 base and the J segment 6 bases; nucleotides outside the gene matches: 12. Germline V gene data show CDR1 as SGHDT and CDR2 as YYEEEE. This CDR3 has 16 residues.

This clonotype was recorded many times. V and J are TRBV7-8 and TRBJ1-2; 7 bases map to TRBD1. The junction had 5 bases not matched to a gene; V was cut back by 0 bases and J by 7 bases. The CDR3 extends over 14 amino acids. CDR1 SGHVS and CDR2 FQNEAQ come from the germline V gene. CDR3 coding DNA: TGTGCCAGCAGCTTAGCGGGACAGTCATTTGGCTACACCTTC. It translates to CASSLAGQSFGYTF.

The chain uses TRBV7-9 and TRBJ2-1; D gene ambiguous. The CDR3 consists of 12 residues. Deletions cut 3 bases from V and 8 bases from J, with 8 bases between. Germline values: CDR1 SEHNR, CDR2 FQNEAQ (reference sequence). The CDR3 DNA reads as TGTGCCAGCAGCTTTTTACCGGATGAGCAGTTCTTC. Translating it yields CASSFLPDEQFF. The full variable domain, rest sourced from reference TRBV7-9 and TRBJ2-1, is DTGVSQNPRHKITKRGQNVTFRCDPISEHNRLYWYRQTLGQGPEFLTYFQNEAQLEKSRLLSDRFSAERPKGSFSTLEIQRTEQGDSAMYLCASSFLPDEQFFGPGTRLTVL.

This clonotype appeared a few times. DNA for the CDR3: TGCAGTGCTAGGGCCAGGGGGAGCTCCTACGAGCAGTACTTC. The encoded protein is CSARARGSSYEQYF. The chain joins TRBV20-1 to TRBJ2-7; TRBD1 aligns across 7 bases. Germline assignment: CDR1 DFQATT and CDR2 SNEGSKA (reference sequence). There are 14 residues in the CDR3. The ends lost 3 bases at V and 0 bases at J; junction bases unmatched: 5.

This clonotype was observed at least ten times. The chain combines TRBV12-3 or TRBV12-4 with TRBJ2-1, with D perhaps assigned TRBD1 or TRBD2 (5 bases each). Trimming removed 4 bases at V and 12 bases at J, with 13 bases between. There are 12 residues in the CDR3. The CDR3 sequence: CASSWGPGGQFF. The CDR3 DNA is TGTGCCAGCAGTTGGGGACCGGGCGGGCAGTTCTTC.

This clonotype was counted ten times or more. The CDR3 is CASTPSTTVSTGELFF. In nucleotides, the CDR3 is TGTGCCAGCACCCCTAGTACGACAGTCTCCACCGGGGAGCTGTTTTTT. The chain combines TRBV12-3 or TRBV12-4 with TRBJ2-2; D may be TRBD1 (5 bases). V was pared by 7 bases and J by 4 bases, with 19 bases between. The CDR3 loop spans 16 amino acids.

V gene TRBV7-2 combines with J gene TRBJ2-1; the D gene could be TRBD1 or TRBD2 (5 bases each). This CDR3 spans 15 amino acids. The germline V gene has CDR1 SGHTA and CDR2 FQGNSA. The germline V and J ends were trimmed by 1 base and 2 bases, with 9 bases remaining between them. The CDR3 DNA follows: TGTGCCAGCAGCTTAGGAGGGGATCCCTACAATGAGCAGTTCTTC. Its translation: CASSLGGDPYNEQFF.

V usage is TRBV19 and J usage is TRBJ1-1; D remains unclear. The CDR3 contains 13 residues. The V end lost 4 bases, the J end lost 5 bases, and 11 bases lay between the germline ends. Germline V gives CDR1 LNHDA, CDR2 SQIVND (reference sequence). The CDR3 coding sequence is TGTGCCAGTAGTACGGTAGGAGTGACTGAAGCTTTCTTT. This codes for CASSTVGVTEAFF. The full variable domain, completed using reference TRBV19 and TRBJ1-1, is DGGITQSPKYLFRKEGQNVTLSCEQNLNHDAMYWYRQDPGQGLRLIYYSQIVNDFQKGDIAEGYSVSREKKESFPLTVTSAQKNPTAFYLCASSTVGVTEAFFGQGTRLTVV.

This clonotype was detected many times. The chain is built from TRBV7-9 and TRBJ2-7, with D tentatively TRBD1 (6 bases). The CDR3 runs to 12 residues. In germline, CDR1 is SEHNR, CDR2 FQNEAQ (reference sequence). V dropped 5 bases and J dropped 4 bases, with 9 bases sitting between them. The CDR3 DNA sequence: TGTGCCAGCAGCCGGACAGTTTACGAGCAGTACTTC. Amino acid sequence: CASSRTVYEQYF.

The chain is built from TRBV10-3 and TRBJ2-1; no clear D gene. The CDR3 runs 14 residues. V was shortened by 7 bases and J by 0 bases, with 10 bases between the two germline ends. CDR1 ENHRY and CDR2 SYGVKD come from the germline V gene. The CDR3 spells CAINSPSSYNEQFF. In nucleotides, the CDR3 is TGTGCCATCAATAGTCCCTCCTCCTACAATGAGCAGTTCTTC.

This chain links TRBV18 with TRBJ2-3, with TRBD1 as a possible D gene (6 bases). V was cut by 5 bases and J by 5 bases, with 17 bases left in between. The CDR3 spans 15 residues. Germline V gene sequence: CDR1 KGHSH, CDR2 LQKENI. This CDR3 is CASSSSRGLEDTQYF. The CDR3, as DNA: TGTGCCAGCTCATCTTCCAGGGGATTAGAAGATACGCAGTATTTT.

The chain's CDR3 is CASSLAWTATYGYTF. CDR3 sequence (DNA): TGTGCCAGCAGCTTAGCTTGGACTGCAACCTATGGCTACACCTTC. The rearrangement links TRBV7-6 to TRBJ1-2; D not resolved. Germline V gene sequence: CDR1 SGHVS, CDR2 FNYEAQ. Trimming took 0 bases from V and 4 from J, leaving 12 bases between them. The CDR3 length is 15 residues.

V gene TRBV24-1 combines with J gene TRBJ2-3; D not resolved. Germline CDR1 and CDR2: KGHDR and SFDVKD. V gave up 2 bases and J gave up 8 bases, with 10 bases separating them. The CDR3 totals 13 residues. The CDR3 bases are TGTGCCACCAGTGATTCGGTTCACCCTACGCAGTATTTT. Translating gives CATSDSVHPTQYF.

In its sample, this clonotype was seen a few times. The V call is TRBV10-2, the J call TRBJ2-2; 8 positions match TRBD1. This CDR3 is 15 amino acids long. From germline, CDR1 is WSHSY and CDR2 SAAADI. The V gene end was trimmed by 4 bases and the J gene end by 1 base; junction bases not matched to a gene: 2. CDR3 amino acids: CASSGGTGNTGELFF. The CDR3 region has the DNA TGCGCCAGCAGTGGGGGGACAGGGAACACCGGGGAGCTGTTTTTT.

The chain combines TRBV12-3 or TRBV12-4 with TRBJ2-3, with no clear D. Trimming took off 4 bases at V and 5 bases at J, with 16 bases between the two ends. The CDR3 runs 15 residues. CDR3 DNA sequence: TGTGCCAGCAGTTCCCAAACCCGGGCTGGAGATACGCAGTATTTT. It specifies CASSSQTRAGDTQYF.

This clonotype was counted a few times. This chain uses TRBV12-3 or TRBV12-4 with TRBJ1-2, with D perhaps TRBD1 (5 bases). CDR3 length: 14 amino acids. V lost 1 base, J lost 2 bases, and 8 bases lay in between. The CDR3 spells CASSLGGSNYGYTF. The CDR3 nucleotides read TGTGCCAGCAGTTTAGGGGGGTCCAACTATGGCTACACCTTC.

The chain carries TRBV7-2 and TRBJ2-7; D is perhaps TRBD1 (5 bases). Germline values: CDR1 SGHTA, CDR2 FQGNSA. This CDR3 is 14 amino acids long. Trimming took 1 base from V and 3 from J, leaving 10 bases between them. The CDR3 DNA reads TGTGCCAGCAGCTTAGGGCCAGGGAACTACGAGCAGTACTTC. Translated, it gives CASSLGPGNYEQYF.

In its sample, this clonotype was seen a few times. This chain joins TRBV5-1 and TRBJ2-3; D uncertain. Germline loops: CDR1 SGHRS, CDR2 YFSETQ. The V end was cut by 1 base, the J end by 2 bases, with 5 bases between. The CDR3 spans 13 residues. The CDR3 DNA reads TGCGCCAGCAGCTTGCTCTTCACAGATACGCAGTATTTT. It codes for CASSLLFTDTQYF. The full variable domain, in which reference TRBV5-1 and TRBJ2-3 provide the parts outside the CDR3, is KAGVTQTPRYLIKTRGQQVTLSCSPISGHRSVSWYQQTPGQGLQFLFEYFSETQRNKGNFPGRFSGRQFSNSRSEMNVSTLELGDSALYLCASSLLFTDTQYFGPGTRLTVL.

This clonotype turned up a few times. J is TRBJ2-3 and V is TRBV14; possibly TRBD2 for D (6 bases). Germline V lookup: CDR1 SGHDN, CDR2 FVKESK. This CDR3 is built from 18 residues. V lost 0 bases to trimming and J lost 1 base, with 17 bases between them. CDR3 DNA: TGTGCCAGCAGCCAAGATTGGAGGGTGCGGTATGGCACAGATACGCAGTATTTT. Translated: CASSQDWRVRYGTDTQYF.

V and J are TRBV15 and TRBJ2-2, with unresolved D. CDR1 and CDR2 (germline): LNHNV, YYDKDF (reference sequence). Trimming cost V 1 base and J 7 bases, with 4 bases left between them. The length of the CDR3 is 12 residues. The CDR3 bases are TGTGCCACCAGCAGAGTTATCGGGGAGCTGTTTTTT. Its translation: CATSRVIGELFF. Complete variable domain (other parts from reference TRBV15 and TRBJ2-2): DAMVIQNPRYQVTQFGKPVTLSCSQTLNHNVMYWYQQKSSQAPKLLFHYYDKDFNNEADTPDNFQSRRPNTSFCFLDIRSPGLGDTAMYLCATSRVIGELFFGEGSRLTVL.

The chain has TRBV20-1 and TRBJ1-1, with D perhaps TRBD1 (5 bases). The CDR3 contains 14 residues. V was pared by 1 base and J by 0 bases, with 9 bases between. Germline loops: CDR1 DFQATT, CDR2 SNEGSKA (reference sequence). The CDR3 region is CSARGGTVNTEAFF. In DNA, the CDR3 is TGCAGTGCTAGAGGCGGGACGGTGAACACTGAAGCTTTCTTT.

The table lists this clonotype with a few counts. V usage is TRBV29-1 and J usage is TRBJ1-2; a possible D gene is TRBD1 (5 bases). Trimming left V 1 base short and J 7 bases short, with 16 bases between. The CDR3 has 14 amino acids. Germline CDR1 reads SQVTM; CDR2 reads ANQGSEA. The CDR3 DNA is TGCAGCGTTGAAGCGGGACGGGCTGGCGGTGGCTACACCTTC. This codes for CSVEAGRAGGGYTF.

The chain employs TRBV20-1 and TRBJ2-3; 11 nucleotides agree with TRBD2. From germline, CDR1 is DFQATT and CDR2 SNEGSKA (reference sequence). The trim removed 6 bases at V and 2 bases at J, leaving 7 bases unmatched. CDR3 length: 15 amino acids. CDR3 amino acids: CSARSGRGTTDTQYF. In nucleotides, the CDR3 is TGCAGTGCCCGTAGCGGGAGGGGAACCACAGATACGCAGTATTTT.

In this sample, this clonotype turned up a few times. V usage is TRBV6-5 and J usage is TRBJ2-7, with TRBD2 identical over 9 bases. V gave up 0 bases and J gave up 6 bases; unmatched junction bases: 6. Per germline, CDR1 MNHEY and CDR2 SVGAGI. This CDR3 comprises 15 residues. Written as DNA, the CDR3 is TGTGCCAGCAGTTACTCAGGGACTAGCAGCGCCGAGCAGTACTTC. Its translation: CASSYSGTSSAEQYF.

In its sample, this clonotype was seen many times. The rearrangement joins TRBV20-1 to TRBJ2-1, with 14 bases aligning to TRBD2. After removal of 5 bases from V and 6 bases from J, the junction contained 3 bases not matched to a gene. This CDR3 has 14 residues. Germline V lookup: CDR1 DFQATT, CDR2 SNEGSKA (reference sequence). The CDR3 DNA sequence: TGCAGTGCTCCCGGACTAGCGGGGGGCAATGAGCAGTTCTTC. This sequence encodes CSAPGLAGGNEQFF.

The chain uses TRBV5-5 and TRBJ2-7, with 7 nucleotides matching TRBD2. Germline-derived CDR1 and CDR2 are SGHKS and YYEKEE (reference sequence). V gave up 6 bases and J gave up 3 bases; unmatched junction bases: 9. This CDR3 region has 14 residues. Here the CDR3 reads CASTRVPSGYEQYF. The CDR3, as DNA: TGTGCCAGCACCCGGGTTCCTAGCGGCTACGAGCAGTACTTC.

This clonotype occurred many times. The rearrangement links TRBV29-1 to TRBJ1-1, with D unclear. The germline gives CDR1 SQVTM, CDR2 ANQGSEA. This CDR3 has 15 residues. Trimming took off 3 bases at V and 5 bases at J, with 19 bases between the two ends. CDR3 DNA: TGCAGCGTTGACGGCCCGGATGTGTCGGAAACTGAAGCTTTCTTT. Its protein product is CSVDGPDVSETEAFF. Variable domain in full (rest from reference TRBV29-1 and TRBJ1-1): SAVISQKPSRDICQRGTSLTIQCQVDSQVTMMFWYRQQPGQSLTLIATANQGSEATYESGFVIDKFPISRPNLTFSTLTVSNMSPEDSSIYLCSVDGPDVSETEAFFGQGTRLTVV.